This T cell receptor (beta chain) was recorded in a study of human T cells and chemical hapten exposure. Study-level information: Per-sample TCR yields varied mainly from small pooled library volume differences.

In the original processing: From 23,224 to 690,600 TCRs were found per sample, with a median of around 100,000. TCRdb called the RACE reads again in MiXCR, with one record for every CDR3 protein. The V and J calls were not made by the authors but by TCRdb's processing. The sample holds 95,000 to 150,000 distinct CDR3 sequences; less than 15% are singletons and the top ten take around 2.8%. The time point here: pre-sensitization, week 0. As for treatment: therapeutic diphenylcyclopropenone sensitization with weekly scalp DPC. Blood collection happened ahead of applying each patch test. The receptor's source is a woman in her late teens or twenties with alopecia areata. Some clones in this sample may be carry-over from other donors' samples. Source: whole blood, taken in connection with sensitization to the hapten diphenylcyclopropenone (DPC).

The CDR3 nucleotides are TGTGCCAGCAGCCTACCCGGCCCGGGCTACGAGCAGTACTTC. This codes for CASSLPGPGYEQYF. This chain joins TRBV6-5 and TRBJ2-7; no definite D call. Deletions cut 6 bases from V and 3 bases from J, with 15 bases between. The CDR3 is made up of 14 amino acids. CDR1 and CDR2 from the germline V gene are MNHEY and SVGAGI.